The 30 T cell receptor beta chains in this list originate from one sample, sequenced in a study of tumor-infiltrating lymphocytes in primary liver carcinoma. Reverse transcription of approximately 520 ng total RNA with a constant-region primer produced TCR beta cDNA. Slightly modified ARM-PCR with three nested multiplex PCR rounds yielded TCR beta libraries. In the first two PCR rounds, TRBV1-TRBV30 forward primers were paired with a C-beta reverse primer, and each round lasted approximately 9 cycles. TCRdb used MiXCR to reprocess the multiplex PCR reads, holding one entry per CDR3 protein. Here the sample spans about 180,000 distinct CDR3 sequences, over 50% being singletons. Unsorted whole blood supplied the blood RNA, and germline DNA was isolated too. Input material: peripheral blood. The receptor set was obtained from a man aged 35 to 55 with primary liver carcinoma and hepatitis B virus infection.

This chain uses TRBV5-5 with TRBJ2-7; no definite D call. The CDR3 runs to 13 residues. Germline CDR1 is SGHKS and CDR2 is YYEKEE (reference sequence). Trimming removed 2 bases at V and 4 bases at J, with 10 bases between. CDR3 sequence (DNA): TGTGCCAGCAGCTTAGAAGCAGGATACGAGCAGTACTTC. This codes for CASSLEAGYEQYF.

The chain recombines TRBV28 with TRBJ1-1; 7 bases map to TRBD1. The CDR3 contains 12 residues. Trimming at V came to 9 bases and at J to 4 bases, leaving 5 bases not matched to a gene. Per the germline V gene, CDR1 is MDHEN and CDR2 is SYDVKM. CDR3: CASLAGGTEAFF. CDR3 sequence (DNA): TGTGCCAGTCTAGCAGGGGGCACTGAAGCTTTCTTT.

Points on this clonotype: The conserved phenylalanine or tryptophan is not found at the CDR3 terminus, so this likely reflects a read error. The V and J genes are TRBV4-2 and TRBJ2-7, with TRBD2 as a possible D gene (7 bases). Germline-derived CDR1 and CDR2 are LGHNA and YNFKEQ. The CDR3 length is 13 residues. CDR3 sequence (DNA): TGTGCTAGCAGCCATGAGGGGGGGGAAGAGCAGTACATC. Residues: CASSHEGGEEQYI.

A word on this clonotype: The missing conserved phenylalanine or tryptophan at the end of this CDR3 makes a read error likely. DNA of the CDR3: TGCAGCGTTTCATCTGGGACAGGGAATCGGCCCCAGCATTGT. It encodes CSVSSGTGNRPQHC. This chain uses TRBV29-1 with TRBJ1-5; 9 bases agree with TRBD1. The CDR3 loop spans 14 amino acids. Per germline, CDR1 SQVTM and CDR2 ANQGSEA.

As regards this clonotype: Its ends do not fully match the called genes, so a read error is possible. The chain links TRBV6-1 to TRBJ2-4; 8 nucleotides line up with TRBD2. The length of the CDR3 is 14 residues. Germline assignment: CDR1 MNHNS and CDR2 SASEGT. The CDR3 loop is CPSTVLADKNIQYF. The CDR3 coding sequence is TGTCCCAGCACCGTACTAGCGGACAAAAACATTCAGTACTTC.

This clonotype has more than one count but fewer than ten. J is TRBJ2-3 and V is TRBV6-1, with D possibly matching TRBD2 (5 bases). Trimming removed 10 bases at V and 0 bases at J, with 14 bases between. The CDR3 loop spans 14 amino acids. The V gene's germline CDR1 is MNHNS and CDR2 SASEGT. The CDR3: CATSERYSTDTQYF. For the CDR3, the DNA is TGTGCCACCTCGGAGCGGTATAGCACAGATACGCAGTATTTT.

With respect to this clonotype: This may be a read error, as it is one base from a much larger clone. Because it lacks the conserved phenylalanine or tryptophan at the end, this CDR3 is likely a read error. The genes are TRBV11-2 and TRBJ2-1, with 7 bases aligning to TRBD2. Germline loops: CDR1 SGHAT, CDR2 FQNNGV. This CDR3 region has 16 residues. V was pared by 1 base and J by 8 bases, with 11 bases of the junction left unmatched. The CDR3 loop reads CASSLGREATTDEQFS. The CDR3 DNA reads as TGTGCCAGCAGCTTAGGTCGGGAGGCCACGACGGATGAGCAGTTCTCC.

Turning to this clonotype: One junction end does not reproduce the germline sequence, and a read error may be involved. V is TRBV6-6 and J is TRBJ1-4; D uncertain. Germline V gives CDR1 MNHNY, CDR2 SVGAGI (reference sequence). This CDR3 is 13 amino acids long. CDR3 in amino acids: CASSYPTNERLFF. CDR3 DNA: TGTGCCAGCAGTTACCCAACTAATGAAAGACTGTTTTTT.

The J gene is TRBJ2-5, the V gene TRBV29-1; TRBD2 aligns across 14 bases. This CDR3 is built from 18 residues. Per the germline V gene, CDR1 is SQVTM and CDR2 is ANQGSEA. After removal of 6 bases from V and 7 bases from J, the junction contained 19 bases not matched to a gene. This chain's CDR3 is CSVMGGMGLAGVLGTQYF. The CDR3 nucleotides are TGCAGCGTCATGGGGGGGATGGGACTAGCGGGAGTTCTAGGGACCCAGTACTTC. The variable domain in full, with the rest retrieved from reference TRBV29-1 and TRBJ2-5, is SAVISQKPSRDICQRGTSLTIQCQVDSQVTMMFWYRQQPGQSLTLIATANQGSEATYESGFVIDKFPISRPNLTFSTLTVSNMSPEDSSIYLCSVMGGMGLAGVLGTQYFGPGTRLLVL.

In the case of this clonotype: Given the absence of the conserved phenylalanine or tryptophan at the CDR3 end, a read error is likely. The chain recombines TRBV6-2 or TRBV6-3 with TRBJ2-7, with D perhaps given as TRBD1 or TRBD2 (5 bases each). This CDR3 spans 13 amino acids. Germline CDR1 and CDR2: MNHEY and SVGEGT. Written as DNA, the CDR3 is TGTGCCAGCAGTCTCGGGGCCCCCTACAAGCAGTACCTC. Its translation: CASSLGAPYKQYL.

Note on this clonotype: An end of the junction differs from the germline gene, which may be a read error. V usage is TRBV11-2 and J usage is TRBJ2-7; D is uncertain. In germline, CDR1 is SGHAT, CDR2 FQNNGV. The CDR3 contains 14 residues. This CDR3 reads CASNLTDGAYEQLF. CDR3 nucleotide sequence: TGTGCCAGCAACTTAACCGACGGAGCCTACGAGCAACTCTTC.

This clonotype came up once. Its ends do not fully match the called genes, so a read error is possible. J is TRBJ2-7 and V is TRBV11-2, with a weak D call TRBD2 (5 bases). Germline lookup yields CDR1 SGHAT and CDR2 FQNNGV. This CDR3 is built from 15 residues. The CDR3 protein is CANSLERRVTYEQYF. In DNA form, the CDR3 reads TGTGCCAACAGCTTAGAGCGGCGGGTGACCTACGAACAGTACTTC.

This clonotype showed up just a few times. The CDR3, as DNA: TGTGCCAGCAGTTACGCGGGGGACGGAATCGGCTATGGCTACACCTTC. Protein product: CASSYAGDGIGYGYTF. The rearrangement links TRBV6-5 to TRBJ1-2, with D possibly being TRBD1 (5 bases). CDR1 MNHEY and CDR2 SVGAGI come from the germline V gene. The V and J ends lost 2 bases and 4 bases respectively, with 17 bases between them. CDR3 length: 16 residues.

This clonotype was seen at least ten times. One end of the junction does not line up with germline, which may come from a read error. CDR3 amino acids: CSAGGAQGTQYF. The CDR3 nucleotides are TGCAGCGCGGGGGGGGCTCAAGGGACCCAGTACTTC. The chain couples TRBV29-1 to TRBJ2-5; 8 bases are a match to TRBD2. The CDR3 is 12 amino acids. CDR1 is SQVTM, CDR2 ANQGSEA, per germline. Full variable domain (remainder filled in from reference TRBV29-1 and TRBJ2-5): SAVISQKPSRDICQRGTSLTIQCQVDSQVTMMFWYRQQPGQSLTLIATANQGSEATYESGFVIDKFPISRPNLTFSTLTVSNMSPEDSSIYLCSAGGAQGTQYFGPGTRLLVL.

This chain connects TRBV30 to TRBJ2-7, with 9 nucleotides matching TRBD1. Germline loops: CDR1 GTSNPN, CDR2 SVGIG (reference sequence). V lost 6 bases to trimming and J lost 1 base; unmatched junction nucleotides: 10. The CDR3 is 15 amino acids. CDR3 residues: CACLAPGQGSYEQYF. The CDR3 DNA sequence: TGTGCCTGCCTGGCCCCAGGACAGGGGTCCTACGAGCAGTACTTC.

This chain uses TRBV4-2 with TRBJ2-5; the D is unclear. The CDR3 has 14 amino acids. The V end was cut by 1 base, the J end by 1 base, with 7 bases between. Germline loops: CDR1 LGHNA, CDR2 YNFKEQ. In DNA form, the CDR3 reads TGTGCCAGCAGCCAAGGAGTTCTCCAAGAGACCCAGTACTTC. It codes for CASSQGVLQETQYF.

The table lists this clonotype with a few counts. The V and J genes are TRBV29-1 and TRBJ2-3; 10 bases match TRBD2. Germline CDR1 SQVTM, CDR2 ANQGSEA. V dropped 3 bases and J dropped 2; count of bases not matched to a gene: 8. The CDR3 is 16 residues long. The CDR3 sequence: CSVDGASGGFTDTQYF. The CDR3 DNA sequence: TGCAGCGTTGATGGGGCTAGCGGGGGTTTCACAGATACGCAGTATTTT.

As regards this clonotype: A junction boundary mismatches the germline segment, possibly from a read error. The chain employs TRBV4-1 and TRBJ2-3, with 8 bases identical to TRBD2. Germline V gene data show CDR1 as MGHRA and CDR2 as YSYEKL. The CDR3 consists of 15 residues. The CDR3 coding sequence is TGCGTCAGCAGCCAAGATGGTCAGCGGGAGGATACGCAGTATTTT. As protein: CVSSQDGQREDTQYF.

CDR3: CASSPILGNQPQHF. In DNA, the CDR3 is TGCGCCAGCAGCCCCATTTTGGGCAATCAGCCCCAGCATTTT. The chain couples TRBV4-1 to TRBJ1-5; D unclear. CDR3 length: 14 residues. The germline CDR1 and CDR2 sequences are MGHRA and YSYEKL. Trimming removed 4 bases at V and 2 bases at J, with 9 bases between.

This clonotype came up many times. This chain uses TRBV12-3 or TRBV12-4 with TRBJ1-2, with unresolved D. The CDR3 totals 16 residues. V was clipped by 3 bases and J by 4 bases, with 18 bases between them. The CDR3 nucleotides read TGTGCCAGCAGTTTTTTCATTGGACCCGAATTCTATGGCTACACCTTC. This sequence encodes CASSFFIGPEFYGYTF.

As for this clonotype: The junction differs from germline at one of its ends, possibly a read error. The chain has TRBV14 and TRBJ1-2, with D possibly matching TRBD1 (5 bases). The CDR3 is made up of 15 amino acids. Looked up from germline, CDR1 is SGHDN and CDR2 is FVKESK. The CDR3 is CPSNQNTGLNYGYTF. The CDR3 bases are TGTCCCAGCAACCAGAATACAGGACTAAACTATGGCTACACCTTC. Full variable domain (missing parts from reference TRBV14 and TRBJ1-2): EAGVTQFPSHSVIEKGQTVTLRCDPISGHDNLYWYRRVMGKEIKFLLHFVKESKQDESGMPNNRFLAERTGGTYSTLKVQPAELEDSGVYFCPSNQNTGLNYGYTFGSGTRLTVV.

V usage is TRBV12-3 or TRBV12-4 and J usage is TRBJ1-4; 8 bases agree with TRBD1. J gave up 8 bases and V 7 bases, and 12 bases lay outside the gene matches. CDR3 length: 15 residues. The CDR3 here is CASTISRTGSEKLFF. CDR3 sequence (DNA): TGTGCCAGCACCATATCCCGGACAGGGTCGGAAAAACTGTTTTTT.

About this clonotype itself: A read error may produce the germline difference seen at one junction end. The gene calls are TRBV12-3 or TRBV12-4 and TRBJ2-7, with D uncertain. This CDR3 comprises 14 residues. CDR3 coding DNA: TGTGCCAGCAGTCTACAGAGGAGCTCCTACGACCAGTACTTC. Protein: CASSLQRSSYDQYF.

Points on this clonotype: The junction shows a germline mismatch at one end, possibly a read error. This CDR3 is CATSLDGLAVNEQFF. The CDR3 DNA reads as TGTGCCACCAGCTTAGATGGACTAGCGGTTAATGAGCAGTTCTTC. The J gene is TRBJ2-1, the V gene TRBV7-8; 10 positions agree with TRBD2. Per the germline V gene, CDR1 is SGHVS and CDR2 is FQNEAQ. The CDR3 sequence is 15 residues long.

There are a few counts of this clonotype. The rearrangement joins TRBV28 to TRBJ1-5; no clear D gene. This CDR3 contains 15 residues. V lost 10 bases, J lost 0 bases, and 16 bases lay in between. Germline CDR1 and CDR2: MDHEN and SYDVKM. The CDR3 is CATPSGNHSNQPQHF. The CDR3 DNA sequence: TGTGCCACCCCGAGCGGGAATCATAGCAATCAGCCCCAGCATTTT.

The table lists this clonotype with a few counts. V is TRBV10-1 and J is TRBJ2-2; D possibly corresponds to TRBD1 (6 bases). The V gene lost 8 bases and the J gene lost 1 base, with 8 bases spanning the gap. Germline V gene sequence: CDR1 WNHNN, CDR2 SYGVQD (reference sequence). This CDR3 is built from 13 residues. CDR3 in amino acids: CASGTLNTGELFF. The CDR3 DNA is TGCGCCAGCGGGACATTGAACACCGGGGAGCTGTTTTTT.

The J gene is TRBJ2-2, the V gene TRBV7-9, with D uncertain. The CDR3 is made up of 13 amino acids. The germline V and J ends were trimmed by 5 bases and 5 bases, with 9 bases remaining between them. Germline V CDR1 and CDR2: SEHNR, FQNEAQ (reference sequence). As DNA, the CDR3 is TGTGCCAGCAGCCCCATTGTTACCGGGGAGCTGTTTTTT. It translates to CASSPIVTGELFF.

This clonotype was seen ten or more times. The V gene is TRBV11-2, the J gene TRBJ2-5; 8 positions match TRBD2. V lost 1 base and J lost 4; bases outside the gene matches: 8. This CDR3 spans 16 amino acids. CDR1 is SGHAT and CDR2 is FQNNGV in the germline V gene. DNA for the CDR3: TGTGCCAGCAGCTTAGGGGCGGCGGGAGGCCCAGAGACCCAGTACTTC. Amino acids: CASSLGAAGGPETQYF.

This clonotype was counted a single time. The chain uses TRBV29-1 and TRBJ1-1; unclear D gene. This CDR3 spans 13 amino acids. CDR1 SQVTM and CDR2 ANQGSEA come from the germline V gene. The V end was cut by 0 bases, the J end by 2 bases, with 7 bases between. CDR3 in amino acids: CSVEEQKNTEAFF. DNA for the CDR3: TGCAGCGTTGAAGAGCAGAAAAACACTGAAGCTTTCTTT.

CDR3 region: CAGFTGSRGYTF. The DNA for the CDR3 is TGTGCCGGATTTACAGGGTCCAGGGGATACACCTTC. V gene TRBV7-9 combines with J gene TRBJ1-2; possible D gene TRBD1, 6 bases. The germline V gene has CDR1 SEHNR and CDR2 FQNEAQ (reference sequence). V was clipped by 11 bases and J by 11 bases, with 21 bases between them. The CDR3 runs to 12 residues.